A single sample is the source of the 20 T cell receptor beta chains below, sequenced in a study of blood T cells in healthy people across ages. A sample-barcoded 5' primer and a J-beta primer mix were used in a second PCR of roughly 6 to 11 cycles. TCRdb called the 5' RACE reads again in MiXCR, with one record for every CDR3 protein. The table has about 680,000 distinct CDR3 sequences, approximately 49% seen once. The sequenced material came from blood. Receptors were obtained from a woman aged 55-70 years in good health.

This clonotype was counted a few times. Written as DNA, the CDR3 is TGTGCCAGCAGCCGGGGACTAGCGGGAGTGGACGAGCAGTACTTC. Translating gives CASSRGLAGVDEQYF. The V and J genes are TRBV4-2 and TRBJ2-7; 14 positions match TRBD2. In germline, CDR1 is LGHNA, CDR2 YNFKEQ. The CDR3 is made up of 15 amino acids. V dropped 4 bases and J dropped 5; count of bases not matched to a gene: 4.

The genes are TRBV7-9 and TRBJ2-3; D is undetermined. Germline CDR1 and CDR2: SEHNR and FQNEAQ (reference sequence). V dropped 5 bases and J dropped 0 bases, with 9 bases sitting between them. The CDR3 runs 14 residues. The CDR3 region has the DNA TGTGCCAGCAGCACAGTAAAGAGCACAGATACGCAGTATTTT. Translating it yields CASSTVKSTDTQYF.

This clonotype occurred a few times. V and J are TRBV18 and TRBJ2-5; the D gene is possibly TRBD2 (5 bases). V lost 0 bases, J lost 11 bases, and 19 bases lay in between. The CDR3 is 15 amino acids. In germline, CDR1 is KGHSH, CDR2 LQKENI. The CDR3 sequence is CASSPPVGLGNEQYF. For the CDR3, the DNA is TGTGCCAGCTCACCACCTGTGGGTCTCGGGAATGAGCAGTACTTC.

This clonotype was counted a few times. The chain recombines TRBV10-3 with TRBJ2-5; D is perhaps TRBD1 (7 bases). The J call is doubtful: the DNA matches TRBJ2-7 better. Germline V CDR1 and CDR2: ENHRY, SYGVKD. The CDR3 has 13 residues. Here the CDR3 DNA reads TGTGCCATCAGCGCGGGACAGAGCTACGAGCAGTACTTC. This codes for CAISAGQSYEQYF.

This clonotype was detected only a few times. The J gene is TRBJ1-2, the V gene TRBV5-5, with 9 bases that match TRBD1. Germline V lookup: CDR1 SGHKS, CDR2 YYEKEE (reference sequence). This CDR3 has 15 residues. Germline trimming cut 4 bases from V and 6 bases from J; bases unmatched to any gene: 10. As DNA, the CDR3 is TGTGCCAGCAGCCGAACCGGGACAGGGTGGAATGGCTACACCTTC. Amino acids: CASSRTGTGWNGYTF.

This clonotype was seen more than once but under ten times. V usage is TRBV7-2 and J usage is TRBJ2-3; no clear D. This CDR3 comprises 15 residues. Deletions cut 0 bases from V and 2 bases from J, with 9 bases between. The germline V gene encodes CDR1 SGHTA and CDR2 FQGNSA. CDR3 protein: CASSLAQSTTDTQYF. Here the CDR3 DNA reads TGTGCCAGCAGCTTAGCGCAGTCAACCACAGATACGCAGTATTTT.

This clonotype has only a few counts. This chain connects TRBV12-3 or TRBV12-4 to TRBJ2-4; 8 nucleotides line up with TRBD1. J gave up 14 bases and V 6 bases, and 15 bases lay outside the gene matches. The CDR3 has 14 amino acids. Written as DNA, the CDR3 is TGTGCCAGCAGACCGCAATCCGGGACAGGCGGAGAGTACTTC. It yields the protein CASRPQSGTGGEYF.

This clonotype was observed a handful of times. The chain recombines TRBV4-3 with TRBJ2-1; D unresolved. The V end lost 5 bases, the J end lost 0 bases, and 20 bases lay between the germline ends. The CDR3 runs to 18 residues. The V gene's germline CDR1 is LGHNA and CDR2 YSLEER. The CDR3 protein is CASSYMSPQSSSYNEQFF. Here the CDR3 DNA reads TGCGCCAGCAGCTATATGTCGCCCCAGTCGAGCTCCTACAATGAGCAGTTCTTC.

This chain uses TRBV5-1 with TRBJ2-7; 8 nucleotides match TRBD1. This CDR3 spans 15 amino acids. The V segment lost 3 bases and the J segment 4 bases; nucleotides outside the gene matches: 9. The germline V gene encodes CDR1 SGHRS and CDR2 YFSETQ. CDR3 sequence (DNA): TGCGCCAGCAGCTCCTACAGGGGGAGCGGATACGAGCAGTACTTC. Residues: CASSSYRGSGYEQYF.

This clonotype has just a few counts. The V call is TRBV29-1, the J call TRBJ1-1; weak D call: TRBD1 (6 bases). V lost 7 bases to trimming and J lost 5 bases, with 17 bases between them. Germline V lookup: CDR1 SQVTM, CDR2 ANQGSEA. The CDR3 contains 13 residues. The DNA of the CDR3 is TGCAGCGCTCTTACAGGGTTCGGGACTGAAGCTTTCTTT. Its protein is CSALTGFGTEAFF.

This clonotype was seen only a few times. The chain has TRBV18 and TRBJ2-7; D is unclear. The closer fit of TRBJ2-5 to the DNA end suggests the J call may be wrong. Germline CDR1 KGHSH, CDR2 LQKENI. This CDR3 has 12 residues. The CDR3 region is CASSPPVETQYF. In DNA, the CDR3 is TGTGCCAGCTCACCACCGGTTGAGACCCAGTACTTC.

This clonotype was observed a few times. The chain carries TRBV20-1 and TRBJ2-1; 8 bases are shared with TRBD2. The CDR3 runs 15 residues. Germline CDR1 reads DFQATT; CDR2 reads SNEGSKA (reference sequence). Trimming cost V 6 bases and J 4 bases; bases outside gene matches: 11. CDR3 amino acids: CSATGTRSLYNEQFF. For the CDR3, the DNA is TGCAGTGCCACCGGGACTAGGTCTCTTTACAATGAGCAGTTCTTC.

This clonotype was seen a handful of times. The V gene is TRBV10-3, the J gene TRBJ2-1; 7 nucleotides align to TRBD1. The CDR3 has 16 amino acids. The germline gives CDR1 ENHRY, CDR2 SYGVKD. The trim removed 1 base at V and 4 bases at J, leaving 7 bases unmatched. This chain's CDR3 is CAISELGQFLYNEQFF. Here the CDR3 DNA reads TGTGCCATCAGTGAGTTGGGACAGTTTCTATACAATGAGCAGTTCTTC.

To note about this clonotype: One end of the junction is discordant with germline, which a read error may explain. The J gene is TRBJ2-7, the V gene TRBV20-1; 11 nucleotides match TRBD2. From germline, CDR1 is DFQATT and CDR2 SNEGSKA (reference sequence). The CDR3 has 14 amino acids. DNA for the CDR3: TGCAGTGCCGATCGGACTAGCGGGTCCTACAAGCAGTACTTC. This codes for CSADRTSGSYKQYF.

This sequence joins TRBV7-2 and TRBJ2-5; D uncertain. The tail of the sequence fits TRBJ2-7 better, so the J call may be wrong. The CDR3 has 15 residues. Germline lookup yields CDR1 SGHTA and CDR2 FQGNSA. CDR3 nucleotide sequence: TGTGCCAGCAGTCCCCAAGCAGGTACCAGCTGCGAGCAGTACTTC. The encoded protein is CASSPQAGTSCEQYF.

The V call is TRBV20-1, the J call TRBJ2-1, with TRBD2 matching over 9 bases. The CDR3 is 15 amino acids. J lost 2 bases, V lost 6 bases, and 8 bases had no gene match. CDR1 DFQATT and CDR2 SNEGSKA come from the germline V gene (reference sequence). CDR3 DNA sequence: TGCAGTGCCCGCTTGCCTAGCGGGACCTACAATGAGCAGTTCTTC. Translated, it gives CSARLPSGTYNEQFF.

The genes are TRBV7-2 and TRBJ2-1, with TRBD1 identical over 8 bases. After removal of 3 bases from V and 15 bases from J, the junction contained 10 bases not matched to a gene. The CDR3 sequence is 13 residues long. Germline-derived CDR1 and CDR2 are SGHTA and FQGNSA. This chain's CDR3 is CASSLTGTTGGFF. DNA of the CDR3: TGTGCCAGCAGCTTGACAGGAACTACAGGGGGGTTCTTC.

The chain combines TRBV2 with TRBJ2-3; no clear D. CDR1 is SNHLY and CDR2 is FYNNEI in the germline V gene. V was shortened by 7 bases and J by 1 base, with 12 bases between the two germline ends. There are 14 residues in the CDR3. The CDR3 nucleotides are TGTGCCAGCATCTATGAGGAGCGCACAGATACGCAGTATTTT. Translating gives CASIYEERTDTQYF.

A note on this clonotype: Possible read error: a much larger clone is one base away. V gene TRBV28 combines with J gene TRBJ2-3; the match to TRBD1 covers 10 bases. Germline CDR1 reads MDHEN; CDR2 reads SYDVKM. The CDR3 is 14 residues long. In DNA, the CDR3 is TGTGCCAGCAGTTTGGACAGGGGGACAGATATGCAGTATTTT. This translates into CASSLDRGTDMQYF.

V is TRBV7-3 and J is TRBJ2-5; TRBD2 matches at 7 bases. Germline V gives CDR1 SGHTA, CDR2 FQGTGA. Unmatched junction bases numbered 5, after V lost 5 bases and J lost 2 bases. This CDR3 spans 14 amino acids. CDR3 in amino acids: CASSLWGGQETQYF. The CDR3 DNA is TGTGCCAGCAGCCTATGGGGGGGACAAGAGACCCAGTACTTC.